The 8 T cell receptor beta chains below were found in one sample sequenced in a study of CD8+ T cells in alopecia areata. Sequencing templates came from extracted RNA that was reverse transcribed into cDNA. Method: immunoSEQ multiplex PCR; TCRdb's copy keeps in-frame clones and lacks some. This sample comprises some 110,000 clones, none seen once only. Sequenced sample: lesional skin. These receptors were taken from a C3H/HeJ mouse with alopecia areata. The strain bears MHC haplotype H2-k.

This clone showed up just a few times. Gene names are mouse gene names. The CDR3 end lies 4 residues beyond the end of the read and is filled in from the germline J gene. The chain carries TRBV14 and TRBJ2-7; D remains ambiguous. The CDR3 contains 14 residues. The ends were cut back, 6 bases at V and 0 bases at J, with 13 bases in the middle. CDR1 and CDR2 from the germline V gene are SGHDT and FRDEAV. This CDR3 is CASKPPGSSYEQYF. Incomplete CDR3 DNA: TGTGCCAGCAAACCCCCAGGAAGCTCCTAT.

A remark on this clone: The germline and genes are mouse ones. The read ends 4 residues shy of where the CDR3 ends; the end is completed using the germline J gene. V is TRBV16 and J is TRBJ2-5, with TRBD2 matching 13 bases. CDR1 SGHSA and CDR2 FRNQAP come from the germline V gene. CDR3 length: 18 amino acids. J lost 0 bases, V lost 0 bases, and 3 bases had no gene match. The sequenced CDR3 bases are TGTGCAAGCAGCTTAGAGGGACTGGGGGGGGCTAACCAAGAC. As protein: CASSLEGLGGANQD. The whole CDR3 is CASSLEGLGGANQDTQYF.

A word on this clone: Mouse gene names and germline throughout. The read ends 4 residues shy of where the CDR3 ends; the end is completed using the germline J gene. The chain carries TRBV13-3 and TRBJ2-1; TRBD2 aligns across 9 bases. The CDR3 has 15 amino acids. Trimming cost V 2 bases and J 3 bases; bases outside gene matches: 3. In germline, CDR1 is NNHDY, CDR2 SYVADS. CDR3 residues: CASSENWGVYAEQFF. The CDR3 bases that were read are TGTGCCAGCAGTGAGAACTGGGGGGTCTATGCT.

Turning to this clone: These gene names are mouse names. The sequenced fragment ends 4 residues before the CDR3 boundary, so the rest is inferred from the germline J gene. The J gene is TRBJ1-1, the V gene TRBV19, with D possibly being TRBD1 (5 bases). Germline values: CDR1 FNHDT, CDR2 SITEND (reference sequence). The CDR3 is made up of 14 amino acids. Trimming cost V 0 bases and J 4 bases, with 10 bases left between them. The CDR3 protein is CASSIEEGSTEVFF. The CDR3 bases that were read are TGTGCCAGCAGTATAGAGGAGGGGAGCACA.

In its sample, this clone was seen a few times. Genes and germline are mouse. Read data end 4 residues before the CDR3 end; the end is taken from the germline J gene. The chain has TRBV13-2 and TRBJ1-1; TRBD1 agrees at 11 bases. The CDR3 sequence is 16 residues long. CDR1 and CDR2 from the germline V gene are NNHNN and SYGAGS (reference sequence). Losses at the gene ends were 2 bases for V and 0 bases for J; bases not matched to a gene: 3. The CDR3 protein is CASGEGTGGSNTEVFF. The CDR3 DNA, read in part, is TGTGCCAGCGGTGAGGGGACAGGGGGTTCAAACACA.

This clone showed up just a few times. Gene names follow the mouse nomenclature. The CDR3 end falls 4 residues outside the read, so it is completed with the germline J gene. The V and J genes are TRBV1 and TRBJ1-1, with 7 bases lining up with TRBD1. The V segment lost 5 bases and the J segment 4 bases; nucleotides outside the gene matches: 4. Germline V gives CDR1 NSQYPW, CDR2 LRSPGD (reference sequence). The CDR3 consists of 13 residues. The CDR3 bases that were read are TGCACCTGCAGTACAGGGGAGGCCACA. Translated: CTCSTGEAT. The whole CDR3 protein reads CTCSTGEATEVFF.

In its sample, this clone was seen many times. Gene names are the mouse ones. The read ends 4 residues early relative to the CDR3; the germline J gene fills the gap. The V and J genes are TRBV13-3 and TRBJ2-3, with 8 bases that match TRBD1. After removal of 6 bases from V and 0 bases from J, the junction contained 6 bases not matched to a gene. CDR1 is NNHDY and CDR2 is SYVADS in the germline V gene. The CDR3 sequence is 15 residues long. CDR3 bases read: TGTGCCAGCACCCCCGACAGGGGAAGTGCAGAA. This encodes CASTPDRGSAE. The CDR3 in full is CASTPDRGSAETLYF.

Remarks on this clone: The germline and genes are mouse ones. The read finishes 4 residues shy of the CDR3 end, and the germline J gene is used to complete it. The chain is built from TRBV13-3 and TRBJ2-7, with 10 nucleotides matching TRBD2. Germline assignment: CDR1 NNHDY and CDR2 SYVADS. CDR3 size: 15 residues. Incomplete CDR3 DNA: TGTGCCAGCAGTGATTATGGGACTGGGGATTAT. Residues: CASSDYGTGDY. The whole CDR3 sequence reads CASSDYGTGDYEQYF.